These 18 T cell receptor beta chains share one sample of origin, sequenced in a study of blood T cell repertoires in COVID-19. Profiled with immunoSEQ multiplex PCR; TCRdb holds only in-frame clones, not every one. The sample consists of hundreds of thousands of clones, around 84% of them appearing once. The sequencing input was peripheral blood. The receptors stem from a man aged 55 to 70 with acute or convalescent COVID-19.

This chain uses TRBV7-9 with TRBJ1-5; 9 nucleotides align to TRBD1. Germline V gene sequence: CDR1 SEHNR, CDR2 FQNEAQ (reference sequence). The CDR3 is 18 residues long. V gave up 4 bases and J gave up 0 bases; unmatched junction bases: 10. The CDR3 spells CASSSNPTGGPSNQPQHF. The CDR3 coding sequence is TGTGCCAGCAGCTCCAACCCGACAGGGGGGCCTAGCAATCAGCCCCAGCATTTT. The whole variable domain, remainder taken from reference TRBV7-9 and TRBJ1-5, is DTGVSQNPRHKITKRGQNVTFRCDPISEHNRLYWYRQTLGQGPEFLTYFQNEAQLEKSRLLSDRFSAERPKGSFSTLEIQRTEQGDSAMYLCASSSNPTGGPSNQPQHFGDGTRLSIL.

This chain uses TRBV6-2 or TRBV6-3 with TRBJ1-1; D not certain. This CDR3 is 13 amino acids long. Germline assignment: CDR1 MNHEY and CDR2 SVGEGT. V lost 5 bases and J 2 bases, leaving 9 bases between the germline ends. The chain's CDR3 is CASSNVLNTEAFF. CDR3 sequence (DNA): TGTGCCAGCAGTAATGTCCTTAACACTGAAGCTTTCTTT.

The CDR3 nucleotides read TGTGCCACCAGTGGCCAGGGGCCCCCGGTTGATACGCAGTATTTT. The encoded protein is CATSGQGPPVDTQYF. The V and J genes are TRBV24-1 and TRBJ2-3; D perhaps matches TRBD1 (6 bases). The CDR3 consists of 15 residues. The V end lost 5 bases, the J end lost 6 bases, and 17 bases lay between the germline ends. Per germline, CDR1 KGHDR and CDR2 SFDVKD.

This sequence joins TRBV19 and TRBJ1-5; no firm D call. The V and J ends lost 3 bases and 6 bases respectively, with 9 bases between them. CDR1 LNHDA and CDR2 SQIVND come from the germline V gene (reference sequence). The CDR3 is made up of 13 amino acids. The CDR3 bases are TGTGCCAGTAGTATCAATCCGGGTCAGCCCCAGCATTTT. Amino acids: CASSINPGQPQHF. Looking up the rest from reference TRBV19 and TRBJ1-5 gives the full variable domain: DGGITQSPKYLFRKEGQNVTLSCEQNLNHDAMYWYRQDPGQGLRLIYYSQIVNDFQKGDIAEGYSVSREKKESFPLTVTSAQKNPTAFYLCASSINPGQPQHFGDGTRLSIL.

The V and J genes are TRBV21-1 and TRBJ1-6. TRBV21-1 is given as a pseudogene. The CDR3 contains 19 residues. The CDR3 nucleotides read TGTGCCAGCAGCAAAGATCCGGGAGGGGAAAGCTCCTATAATTCACCCCTCCACTTT. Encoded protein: CASSKDPGGESSYNSPLHF.

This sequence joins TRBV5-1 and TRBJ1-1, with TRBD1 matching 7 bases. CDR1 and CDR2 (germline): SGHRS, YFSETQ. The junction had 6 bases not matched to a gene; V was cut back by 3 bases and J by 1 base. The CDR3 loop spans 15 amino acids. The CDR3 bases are TGCGCCAGCAGCTGGTCGGGACAGAAGAACACTGAAGCTTTCTTT. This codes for CASSWSGQKNTEAFF. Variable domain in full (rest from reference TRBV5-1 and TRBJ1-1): KAGVTQTPRYLIKTRGQQVTLSCSPISGHRSVSWYQQTPGQGLQFLFEYFSETQRNKGNFPGRFSGRQFSNSRSEMNVSTLELGDSALYLCASSWSGQKNTEAFFGQGTRLTVV.

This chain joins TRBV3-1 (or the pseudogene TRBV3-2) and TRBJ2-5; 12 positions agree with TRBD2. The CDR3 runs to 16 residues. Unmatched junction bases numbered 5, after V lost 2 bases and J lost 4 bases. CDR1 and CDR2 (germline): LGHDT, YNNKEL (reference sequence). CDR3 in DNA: TGTGCCAGCAGCCAATCCCTAGCGGGGGGGCCAGAGACCCAGTACTTC. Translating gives CASSQSLAGGPETQYF.

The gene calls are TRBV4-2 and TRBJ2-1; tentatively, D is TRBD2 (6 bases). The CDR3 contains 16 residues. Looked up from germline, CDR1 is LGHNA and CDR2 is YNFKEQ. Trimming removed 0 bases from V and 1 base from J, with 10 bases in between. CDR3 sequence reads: CASSQEGSGSYNEQFF. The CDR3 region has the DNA TGTGCCAGCAGCCAAGAAGGTAGCGGATCCTACAATGAGCAGTTCTTC.

CDR3 sequence reads: CASSPTSGVTEHEQFF. The CDR3 DNA reads as TGTGCCAGCAGCCCGACTAGCGGGGTAACGGAGCATGAGCAGTTCTTC. The chain employs TRBV13 and TRBJ2-1; 11 bases match TRBD2. The length of the CDR3 is 16 residues. Unmatched junction bases numbered 11, after V lost 5 bases and J lost 8 bases. Germline CDR1 PRHDT, CDR2 FYEKMQ (reference sequence).

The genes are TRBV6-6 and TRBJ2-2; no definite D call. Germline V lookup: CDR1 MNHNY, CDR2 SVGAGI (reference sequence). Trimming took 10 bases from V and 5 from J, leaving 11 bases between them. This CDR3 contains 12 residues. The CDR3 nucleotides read TGTGCCACCCTGGAGAAAACCGGGGAGCTGTTTTTT. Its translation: CATLEKTGELFF.

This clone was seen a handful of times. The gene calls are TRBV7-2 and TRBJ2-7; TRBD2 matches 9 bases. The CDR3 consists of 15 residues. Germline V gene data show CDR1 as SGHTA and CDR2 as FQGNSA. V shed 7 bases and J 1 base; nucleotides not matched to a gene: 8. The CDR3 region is CASKAGLALSYEQYF. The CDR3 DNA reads TGTGCCAGCAAGGCGGGACTAGCTTTATCCTACGAGCAGTACTTC.

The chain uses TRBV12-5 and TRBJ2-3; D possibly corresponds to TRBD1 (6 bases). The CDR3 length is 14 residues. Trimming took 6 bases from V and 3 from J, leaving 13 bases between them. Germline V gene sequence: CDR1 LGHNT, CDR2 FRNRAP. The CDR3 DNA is TGTGCTAGTGGCAACAATACAGGGACAGATACGCAGTATTTT. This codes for CASGNNTGTDTQYF.

Written as DNA, the CDR3 is TGTGCCAGCAGCCACGTTCGGTCTAGCGCGAGCCCCCTAGCCAAAAACATTCAGTACTTC. It translates to CASSHVRSSASPLAKNIQYF. J is TRBJ2-4 and V is TRBV6-6; maybe TRBD2 (6 bases). V was trimmed by 6 bases and J by 0 bases, leaving 27 bases between them. The length of the CDR3 is 20 residues. Germline V gene lookup returns CDR1 MNHNY and CDR2 SVGAGI (reference sequence).

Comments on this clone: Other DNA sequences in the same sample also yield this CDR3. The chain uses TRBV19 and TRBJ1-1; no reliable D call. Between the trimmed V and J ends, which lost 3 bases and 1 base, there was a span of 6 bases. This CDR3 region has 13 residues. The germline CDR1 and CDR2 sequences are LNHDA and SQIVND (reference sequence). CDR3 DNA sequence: TGTGCCAGTAGTATTGGGCAGAACACTGAAGCTTTCTTT. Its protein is CASSIGQNTEAFF.

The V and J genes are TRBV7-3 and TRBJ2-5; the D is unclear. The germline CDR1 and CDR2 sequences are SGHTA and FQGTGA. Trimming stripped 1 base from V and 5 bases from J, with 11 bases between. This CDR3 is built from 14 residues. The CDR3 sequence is CASSLNAAPETQYF. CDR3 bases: TGTGCCAGCAGCTTAAATGCGGCTCCGGAGACCCAGTACTTC.

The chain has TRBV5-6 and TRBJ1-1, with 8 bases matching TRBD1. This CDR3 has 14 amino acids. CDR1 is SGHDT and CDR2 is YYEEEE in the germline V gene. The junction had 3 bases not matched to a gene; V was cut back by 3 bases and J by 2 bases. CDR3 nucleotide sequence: TGTGCCAGCAGCTGGACAGGGACAAACACTGAAGCTTTCTTT. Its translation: CASSWTGTNTEAFF.

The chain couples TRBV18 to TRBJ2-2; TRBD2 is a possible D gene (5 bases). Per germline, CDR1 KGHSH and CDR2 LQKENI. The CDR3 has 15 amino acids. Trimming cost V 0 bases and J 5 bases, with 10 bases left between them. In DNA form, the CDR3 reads TGTGCCAGCTCACCACCGGGCGGACTGACCGGGGAGCTGTTTTTT. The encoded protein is CASSPPGGLTGELFF.

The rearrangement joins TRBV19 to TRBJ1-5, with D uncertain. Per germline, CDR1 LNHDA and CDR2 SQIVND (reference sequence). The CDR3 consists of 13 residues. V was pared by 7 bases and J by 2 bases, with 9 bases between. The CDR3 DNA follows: TGTGCCAGTACTCTCCGGGGCAATCAGCCCCAGCATTTT. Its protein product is CASTLRGNQPQHF.